The 26 T cell receptor beta chains in this list originate from one sample, sequenced in a study of cytomegalovirus exposure and HLA in healthy donors. PCR was performed using 60 Vbeta and 13 Jbeta primers. Clones were read by immunoSEQ multiplex PCR, and TCRdb kept only the in-frame ones, dropping some. The table includes under 55,000 clones, about three quarters detected once. The sequencing sample was made of PBMCs. Receptor source: a young man in good health and CMV-seronegative.

This chain uses TRBV2 with TRBJ1-5; TRBD1 agrees at 7 bases. Germline V gene sequence: CDR1 SNHLY, CDR2 FYNNEI. V lost 8 bases to trimming and J lost 4 bases; unmatched junction nucleotides: 5. The CDR3 has 13 residues. CDR3 sequence (DNA): TGTGCCAGCGAAAACAGGGGTAATCAGCCCCAGCATTTT. This sequence encodes CASENRGNQPQHF.

The chain has TRBV9 and TRBJ2-7; 9 bases line up with TRBD1. The CDR3 consists of 14 residues. CDR1 and CDR2 from the germline V gene are SGDLS and YYNGEE. J lost 1 base, V lost 4 bases, and 3 bases had no gene match. In nucleotides, the CDR3 is TGTGCCAGCAGCACGGGACAGGGATCCTACGAGCAGTACTTC. It translates to CASSTGQGSYEQYF.

This sequence joins TRBV14 and TRBJ1-6; D may be TRBD1 (5 bases). The CDR3 sequence is 17 residues long. Germline V lookup: CDR1 SGHDN, CDR2 FVKESK. Trimming stripped 3 bases from V and 6 bases from J, with 18 bases between. The CDR3 nucleotides are TGTGCCAGCAGCCAGCTCGCCGGGGGGGAGAGTAATTCACCCCTCCACTTT. The encoded protein is CASSQLAGGESNSPLHF.

The rearrangement links TRBV5-4 to TRBJ1-1; no firm D call. Trimming stripped 1 base from V and 3 bases from J, with 7 bases between. The length of the CDR3 is 13 residues. Germline V gene data show CDR1 as SGHNT and CDR2 as YYREEE (reference sequence). The CDR3 loop reads CASSLRVDTEAFF. CDR3 DNA sequence: TGTGCCAGCAGCTTGCGGGTAGACACTGAAGCTTTCTTT.

V gene TRBV30 combines with J gene TRBJ1-3; D gene ambiguous. This CDR3 contains 15 residues. V was cut by 0 bases and J by 0 bases, with 9 bases left in between. Germline V CDR1 and CDR2: GTSNPN, SVGIG (reference sequence). The CDR3 region has the DNA TGTGCCTGGAGTGTACGTGGCAACTCTGGAAACACCATATATTTT. Translating it yields CAWSVRGNSGNTIYF.

This chain joins TRBV6-5 and TRBJ2-7; TRBD1 agrees at 7 bases. V was pared by 6 bases and J by 4 bases, with 9 bases of the junction left unmatched. There are 14 residues in the CDR3. In germline, CDR1 is MNHEY, CDR2 SVGAGI. The CDR3 loop reads CASSRQGSLYEQYF. The CDR3 DNA reads TGTGCCAGCAGCAGACAGGGTAGCCTTTACGAGCAGTACTTC.

This chain connects TRBV11-3 to TRBJ2-3; TRBD2 might be the D (5 bases). The CDR3 runs to 16 residues. Germline CDR1 and CDR2: SGHNT and YENEEA. Trimming took 1 base from V and 0 from J, leaving 11 bases between them. CDR3 protein: CASSLGTGVSTDTQYF. The CDR3 DNA is TGTGCCAGCAGCTTAGGAACCGGGGTCAGCACAGATACGCAGTATTTT.

V is TRBV11-2 and J is TRBJ1-4, with D possibly being TRBD1 (6 bases). V shed 5 bases and J shed 10 bases, with 8 bases lying between them. This CDR3 region has 11 residues. Germline loops: CDR1 SGHAT, CDR2 FQNNGV. CDR3 nucleotides: TGTGCCAGCAGCCTGACAGGAAAACTGTTTTTT. Translation: CASSLTGKLFF.

The chain combines TRBV5-8 with TRBJ2-1, with 9 positions matching TRBD2. Trimming took 4 bases from V and 2 from J; bases not matched to a gene: 4. The germline V gene has CDR1 SGHTS and CDR2 YDEGEE. This CDR3 spans 15 amino acids. The CDR3 coding sequence is TGTGCCAGCAGCAAGACTAGCGGAACCTACAATGAGCAGTTCTTC. This codes for CASSKTSGTYNEQFF.

V is TRBV14 and J is TRBJ1-5; perhaps TRBD1 as D (6 bases). Trimming stripped 4 bases from V and 7 bases from J, with 17 bases between. Germline lookup yields CDR1 SGHDN and CDR2 FVKESK. This CDR3 contains 15 residues. The chain's CDR3 is CASSPGVSGNQPQHF. CDR3 nucleotide sequence: TGTGCCAGCAGCCCAGGGGTATCGGGAAACCAGCCCCAGCATTTT.

The chain carries TRBV7-6 and TRBJ2-2; 7 nucleotides line up with TRBD1. The V segment lost 4 bases and the J segment 5 bases; nucleotides outside the gene matches: 4. This CDR3 has 14 residues. Germline assignment: CDR1 SGHVS and CDR2 FNYEAQ. The CDR3 sequence: CASSSDRVTGELFF. The CDR3 nucleotides are TGTGCCAGCAGCTCCGACAGGGTAACCGGGGAGCTGTTTTTT.

This clone showed up just a few times. This chain links TRBV4-1 with TRBJ1-5; D gene ambiguous. Trimming removed 4 bases from V and 5 bases from J, with 9 bases in between. CDR3 size: 13 residues. The germline V gene has CDR1 MGHRA and CDR2 YSYEKL. This chain's CDR3 is CASSRNDYQPQHF. The CDR3 nucleotides are TGCGCCAGCAGCCGCAATGACTATCAGCCCCAGCATTTT.

This clone has more than one count but fewer than ten. The chain has TRBV6-6 and TRBJ1-1, with D unresolved. The germline V and J ends were trimmed by 3 bases and 7 bases, with 9 bases remaining between them. The CDR3 runs to 12 residues. CDR1 and CDR2 (germline): MNHNY, SVGAGI (reference sequence). The CDR3 is CASSYSGGEAFF. The CDR3 DNA is TGTGCCAGCAGTTATTCTGGCGGTGAAGCTTTCTTT.

The rearrangement links TRBV5-1 to TRBJ1-1, with 10 positions matching TRBD1. The CDR3 spans 16 residues. Looked up from germline, CDR1 is SGHRS and CDR2 is YFSETQ. After removal of 0 bases from V and 4 bases from J, the junction contained 6 bases not matched to a gene. The CDR3 is CASSLETGGASTEAFF. Here the CDR3 DNA reads TGCGCCAGCAGCTTGGAGACAGGGGGCGCGAGCACTGAAGCTTTCTTT.

V gene TRBV10-3 combines with J gene TRBJ2-7; 8 bases align to TRBD2. The CDR3 sequence is 16 residues long. The V gene's germline CDR1 is ENHRY and CDR2 SYGVKD. V gave up 4 bases and J gave up 0 bases; unmatched junction bases: 8. The CDR3 spells CAISATGGESSYEQYF. The CDR3 nucleotides read TGTGCCATCAGTGCAACGGGGGGGGAAAGCTCCTACGAGCAGTACTTC.

The chain has TRBV6-5 and TRBJ1-2; no clear D. From germline, CDR1 is MNHEY and CDR2 SVGAGI. Trimming pared 7 bases from V and 4 bases from J, leaving 13 bases between. This CDR3 is 13 amino acids long. The CDR3 protein is CASNPSGPYGYTF. The CDR3, as DNA: TGTGCCAGCAACCCAAGCGGGCCCTATGGCTACACCTTC.

CDR3 amino acids: CASSGSGRGYNEQFF. The CDR3 DNA reads TGTGCCAGCAGTGGGAGCGGGAGGGGTTACAATGAGCAGTTCTTC. The chain employs TRBV2 and TRBJ2-1; 10 bases line up with TRBD2. The V segment lost 4 bases and the J segment 4 bases; nucleotides outside the gene matches: 4. The CDR3 has 15 residues. The V gene's germline CDR1 is SNHLY and CDR2 FYNNEI.

This chain joins TRBV7-3 and TRBJ2-1; TRBD2 is a possible D gene (6 bases). V lost 5 bases and J 6 bases, leaving 14 bases between the germline ends. Germline values: CDR1 SGHTA, CDR2 FQGTGA. The CDR3 has 14 amino acids. The CDR3 protein is CASSTTTSINEQFF. The CDR3, as DNA: TGTGCCAGCAGCACCACGACTAGTATCAATGAGCAGTTCTTC.

This clone showed up just a few times. The V call is TRBV30, the J call TRBJ2-5; 10 bases are shared with TRBD2. This CDR3 region has 14 residues. The germline V gene encodes CDR1 GTSNPN and CDR2 SVGIG (reference sequence). Trimming took 7 bases from V and 3 from J; bases not matched to a gene: 8. The CDR3 DNA reads as TGTGCCTCGTCTAGCGGGGGAAACAAAGAGACCCAGTACTTC. Its translation is CASSSGGNKETQYF.

The chain is built from TRBV30 and TRBJ1-2; TRBD1 aligns across 9 bases. From germline, CDR1 is GTSNPN and CDR2 SVGIG (reference sequence). V lost 2 bases to trimming and J lost 7 bases; unmatched junction nucleotides: 14. The CDR3 contains 16 residues. CDR3 in amino acids: CAWSKMATGTGIGYTF. The CDR3 coding sequence is TGTGCCTGGAGTAAGATGGCGACCGGGACAGGGATTGGCTACACCTTC.

Note on this clone: The same CDR3 also results from other DNA sequences found in this sample. The chain recombines TRBV5-1 with TRBJ1-5, with a weak D call TRBD1 (5 bases). Germline V CDR1 and CDR2: SGHRS, YFSETQ. The CDR3 contains 13 residues. Trimming pared 0 bases from V and 5 bases from J, leaving 6 bases between. The CDR3, as DNA: TGCGCCAGCAGCTTGGGGGGGGATCAGCCCCAGCATTTT. Its translation is CASSLGGDQPQHF.

This clone is medium-sized. The chain uses TRBV19 and TRBJ1-4; TRBD1 might be the D (5 bases). CDR1 and CDR2 from the germline V gene are LNHDA and SQIVND (reference sequence). V was clipped by 1 base and J by 3 bases, with 9 bases between them. The CDR3 consists of 15 residues. CDR3 protein: CASSIARGPNEKLFF. In DNA form, the CDR3 reads TGTGCCAGTAGTATAGCGCGGGGACCTAATGAAAAACTGTTTTTT.

This clone was observed a single time. The chain is built from TRBV27 and TRBJ2-7; D may be TRBD2 (6 bases). Germline V CDR1 and CDR2: MNHEY, SMNVEV (reference sequence). The V gene lost 5 bases and the J gene lost 3 bases, with 11 bases spanning the gap. The CDR3 has 13 amino acids. DNA of the CDR3: TGTGCCAGCAGTCTAGCGTCCGGCTACGAGCAGTACTTC. As protein: CASSLASGYEQYF.

This sequence joins TRBV7-2 and TRBJ1-5, with D possibly TRBD1 on 5 matching bases. The CDR3 is made up of 15 amino acids. Germline assignment: CDR1 SGHTA and CDR2 FQGNSA. V was trimmed by 2 bases and J by 0 bases, leaving 8 bases between them. The CDR3 is CASSLTRDSNQPQHF. In DNA form, the CDR3 reads TGTGCCAGCAGCTTAACCAGGGATAGCAATCAGCCCCAGCATTTT. Combining the CDR3 with reference TRBV7-2 and TRBJ1-5 gives the whole variable domain GAGVSQSPSNKVTEKGKDVELRCDPISGHTALYWYRQSLGQGLEFLIYFQGNSAPDKSGLPSDRFSAERTGGSVSTLTIQRTQQEDSAVYLCASSLTRDSNQPQHFGDGTRLSIL.

The V call is TRBV5-1, the J call TRBJ2-1; 7 bases map to TRBD2. V trimming: 3 bases; J trimming: 8 bases; junction bases outside the gene matches: 8. Germline CDR1 is SGHRS and CDR2 is YFSETQ. CDR3 size: 14 residues. The CDR3 here is CASSSAGRLDEQFF. In DNA, the CDR3 is TGCGCCAGCAGCTCAGCGGGGAGATTGGATGAGCAGTTCTTC.

This chain connects TRBV4-2 to TRBJ1-4, with TRBD1 identical over 7 bases. This CDR3 comprises 15 residues. CDR1 LGHNA and CDR2 YNFKEQ come from the germline V gene. The V segment lost 3 bases and the J segment 4 bases; nucleotides outside the gene matches: 5. DNA for the CDR3: TGTGCCAGCAGCCAGGGGGACAGTCTTAATGAAAAACTGTTTTTT. Protein product: CASSQGDSLNEKLFF.